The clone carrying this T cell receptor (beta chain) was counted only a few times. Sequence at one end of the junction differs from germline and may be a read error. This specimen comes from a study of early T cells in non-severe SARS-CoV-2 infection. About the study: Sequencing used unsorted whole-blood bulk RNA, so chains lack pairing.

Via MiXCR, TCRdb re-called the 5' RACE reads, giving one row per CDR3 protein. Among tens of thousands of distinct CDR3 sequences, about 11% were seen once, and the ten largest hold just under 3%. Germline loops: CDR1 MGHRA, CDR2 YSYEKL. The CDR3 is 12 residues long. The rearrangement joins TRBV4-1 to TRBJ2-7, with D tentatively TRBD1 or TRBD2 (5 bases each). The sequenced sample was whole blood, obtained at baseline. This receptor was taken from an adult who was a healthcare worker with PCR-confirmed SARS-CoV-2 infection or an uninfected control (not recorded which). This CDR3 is CASSHTTGTVLF. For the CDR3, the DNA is TGCGCCAGCAGCCACACGACCGGGACGGTCCTCTTC.